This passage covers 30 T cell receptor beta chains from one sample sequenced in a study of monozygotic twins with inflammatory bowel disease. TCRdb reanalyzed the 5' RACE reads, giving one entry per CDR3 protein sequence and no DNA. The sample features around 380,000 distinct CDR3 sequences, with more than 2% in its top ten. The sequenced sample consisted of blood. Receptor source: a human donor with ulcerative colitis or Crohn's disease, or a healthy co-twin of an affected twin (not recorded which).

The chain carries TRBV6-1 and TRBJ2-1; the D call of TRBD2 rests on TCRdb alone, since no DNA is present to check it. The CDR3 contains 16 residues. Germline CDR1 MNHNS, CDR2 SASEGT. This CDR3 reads CASSSGRTSGYNEQFF.

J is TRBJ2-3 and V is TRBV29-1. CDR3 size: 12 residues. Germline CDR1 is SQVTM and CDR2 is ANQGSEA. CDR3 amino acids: CSVGGSTDTQYF.

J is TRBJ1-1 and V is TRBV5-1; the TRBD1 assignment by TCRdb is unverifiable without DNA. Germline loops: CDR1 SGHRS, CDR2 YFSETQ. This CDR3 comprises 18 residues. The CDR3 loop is CASSMLGDARIGNTEAFF.

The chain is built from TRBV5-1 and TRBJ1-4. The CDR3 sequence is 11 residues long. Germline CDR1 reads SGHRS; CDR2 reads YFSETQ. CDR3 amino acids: CASSSDEKLFF.

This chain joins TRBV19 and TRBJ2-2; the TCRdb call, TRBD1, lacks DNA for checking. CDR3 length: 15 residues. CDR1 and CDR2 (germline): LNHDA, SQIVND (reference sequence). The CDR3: CASRAQVLNTGELFF. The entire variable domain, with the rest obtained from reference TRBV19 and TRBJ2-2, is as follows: DGGITQSPKYLFRKEGQNVTLSCEQNLNHDAMYWYRQDPGQGLRLIYYSQIVNDFQKGDIAEGYSVSREKKESFPLTVTSAQKNPTAFYLCASRAQVLNTGELFFGEGSRLTVL.

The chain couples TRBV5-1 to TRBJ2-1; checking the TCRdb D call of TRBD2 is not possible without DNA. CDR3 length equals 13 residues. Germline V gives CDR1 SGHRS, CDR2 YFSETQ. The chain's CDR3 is CASSLAAWDEQFF.

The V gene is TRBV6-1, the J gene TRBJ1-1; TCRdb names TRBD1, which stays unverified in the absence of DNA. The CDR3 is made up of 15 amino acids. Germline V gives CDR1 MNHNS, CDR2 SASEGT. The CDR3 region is CASSTVTGLGTEAFF.

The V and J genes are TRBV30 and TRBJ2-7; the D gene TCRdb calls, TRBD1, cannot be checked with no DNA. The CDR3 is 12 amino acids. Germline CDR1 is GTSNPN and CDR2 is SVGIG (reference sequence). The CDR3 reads CAWSPTGGEQYF. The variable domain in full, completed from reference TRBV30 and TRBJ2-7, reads SQTIHQWPATLVQPVGSPLSLECTVEGTSNPNLYWYRQAAGRGLQLLFYSVGIGQISSEVPQNLSASRPQDRQFILSSKKLLLSDSGFYLCAWSPTGGEQYFGPGTRLTVT.

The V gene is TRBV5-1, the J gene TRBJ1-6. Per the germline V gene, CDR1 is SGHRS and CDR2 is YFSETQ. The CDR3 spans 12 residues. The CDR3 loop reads CASSSSGSPLHF.

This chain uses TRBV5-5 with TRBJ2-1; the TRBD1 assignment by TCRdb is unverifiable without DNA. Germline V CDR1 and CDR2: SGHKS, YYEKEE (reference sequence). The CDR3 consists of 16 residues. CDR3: CASSLGDRPSYNEQFF.

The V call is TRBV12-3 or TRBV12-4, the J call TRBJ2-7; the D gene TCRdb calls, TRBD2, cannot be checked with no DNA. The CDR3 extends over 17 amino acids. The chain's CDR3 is CASSFPLLRSGSYEQYF.

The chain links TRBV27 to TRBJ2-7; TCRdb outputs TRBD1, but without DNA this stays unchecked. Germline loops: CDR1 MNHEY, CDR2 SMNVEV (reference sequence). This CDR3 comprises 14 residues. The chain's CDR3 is CASHPSAGDYEQYF.

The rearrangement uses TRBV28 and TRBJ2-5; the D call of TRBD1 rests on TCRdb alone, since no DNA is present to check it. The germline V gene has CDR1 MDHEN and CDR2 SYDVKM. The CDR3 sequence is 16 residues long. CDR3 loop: CASSFNLGQGEETQYF.

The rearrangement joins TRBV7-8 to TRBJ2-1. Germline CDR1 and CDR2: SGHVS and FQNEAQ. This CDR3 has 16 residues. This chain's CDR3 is CASSLATRQLYNEQFF.

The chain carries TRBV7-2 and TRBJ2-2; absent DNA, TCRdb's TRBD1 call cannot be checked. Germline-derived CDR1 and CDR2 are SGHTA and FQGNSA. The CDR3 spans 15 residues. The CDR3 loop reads CASSYQGGSDGELFF.

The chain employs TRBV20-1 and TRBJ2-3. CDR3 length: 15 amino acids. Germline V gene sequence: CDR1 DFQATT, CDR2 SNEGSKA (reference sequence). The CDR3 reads CSAGPLGIYTDTQYF.

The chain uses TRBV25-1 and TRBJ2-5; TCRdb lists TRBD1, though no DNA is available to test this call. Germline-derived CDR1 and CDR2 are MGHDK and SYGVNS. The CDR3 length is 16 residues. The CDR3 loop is CASSEMGRRGQETQYF.

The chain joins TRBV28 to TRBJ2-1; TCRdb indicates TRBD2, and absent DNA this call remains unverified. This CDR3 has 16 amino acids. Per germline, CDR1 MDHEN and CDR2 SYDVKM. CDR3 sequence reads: CASSQILRGPYNEQFF.

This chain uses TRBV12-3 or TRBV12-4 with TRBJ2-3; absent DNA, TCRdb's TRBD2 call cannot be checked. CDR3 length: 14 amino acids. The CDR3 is CASSFGLVTDTQYF.

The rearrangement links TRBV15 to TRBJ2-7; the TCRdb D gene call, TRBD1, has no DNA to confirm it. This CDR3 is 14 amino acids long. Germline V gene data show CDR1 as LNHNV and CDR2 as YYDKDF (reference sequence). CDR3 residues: CATSHSTGSYEQYF.

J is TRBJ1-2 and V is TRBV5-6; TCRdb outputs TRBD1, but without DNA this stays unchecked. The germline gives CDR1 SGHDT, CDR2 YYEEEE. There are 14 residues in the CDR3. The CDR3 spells CASSPWDDNYGYTF.

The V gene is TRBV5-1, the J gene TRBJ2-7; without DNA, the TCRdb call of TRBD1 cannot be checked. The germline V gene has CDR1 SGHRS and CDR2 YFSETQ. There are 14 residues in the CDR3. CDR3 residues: CASSLQPGAYEQYF.

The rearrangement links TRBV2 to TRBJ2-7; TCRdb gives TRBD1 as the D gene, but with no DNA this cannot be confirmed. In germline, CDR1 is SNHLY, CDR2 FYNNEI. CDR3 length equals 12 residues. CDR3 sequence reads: CASRADSYEQYF.

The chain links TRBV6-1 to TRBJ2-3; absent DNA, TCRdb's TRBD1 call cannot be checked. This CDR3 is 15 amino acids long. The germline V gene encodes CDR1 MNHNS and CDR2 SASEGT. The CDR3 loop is CASTNTGAPADTQYF.

CDR3 loop: CASSPWTSGIGNEQFF. This chain links TRBV7-3 with TRBJ2-1; TCRdb gives TRBD2 as the D gene, but with no DNA this cannot be confirmed. Germline CDR1 SGHTA, CDR2 FQGTGA. This CDR3 has 16 amino acids. Variable domain in full (rest from reference TRBV7-3 and TRBJ2-1): GAGVSQTPSNKVTEKGKYVELRCDPISGHTALYWYRQSLGQGPEFLIYFQGTGAADDSGLPNDRFFAVRPEGSVSTLKIQRTERGDSAVYLCASSPWTSGIGNEQFFGPGTRLTVL.

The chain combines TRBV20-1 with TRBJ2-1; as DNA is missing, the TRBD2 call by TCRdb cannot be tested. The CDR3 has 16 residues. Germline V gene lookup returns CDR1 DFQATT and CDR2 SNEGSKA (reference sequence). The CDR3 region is CSARDPFGGGYNEQFF.

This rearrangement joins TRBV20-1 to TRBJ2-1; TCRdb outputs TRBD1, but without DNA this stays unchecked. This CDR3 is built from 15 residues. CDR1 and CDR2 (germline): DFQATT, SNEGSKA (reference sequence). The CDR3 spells CSASRAQGSYNEQFF.

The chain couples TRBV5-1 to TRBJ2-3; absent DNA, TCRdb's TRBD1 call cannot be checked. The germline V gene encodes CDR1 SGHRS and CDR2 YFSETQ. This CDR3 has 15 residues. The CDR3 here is CASSPDRGNTDTQYF.

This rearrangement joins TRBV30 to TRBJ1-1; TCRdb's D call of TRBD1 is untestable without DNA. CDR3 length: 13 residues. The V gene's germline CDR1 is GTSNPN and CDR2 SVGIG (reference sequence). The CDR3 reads CAWTKGGVTEAFF.

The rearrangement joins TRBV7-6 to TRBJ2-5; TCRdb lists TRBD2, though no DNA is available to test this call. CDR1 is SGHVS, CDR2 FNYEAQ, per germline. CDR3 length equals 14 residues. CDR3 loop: CASSGLADQETQYF. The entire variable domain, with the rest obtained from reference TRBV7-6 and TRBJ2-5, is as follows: GAGVSQSPRYKVTKRGQDVALRCDPISGHVSLYWYRQALGQGPEFLTYFNYEAQQDKSGLPNDRFSAERPEGSISTLTIQRTEQRDSAMYRCASSGLADQETQYFGPGTRLLVL.